Listed below are T cell receptor beta chains from one sample, sequenced in a study of cytomegalovirus exposure and HLA in healthy donors. This table comes from immunoSEQ multiplex PCR, and its TCRdb copy is limited to in-frame clones, with some not included. This sample has 190,000 or so clones, with roughly four fifths found just once. Sequencing was performed on PBMCs. The receptors derive from a man aged 45-65 years in good health and CMV-seronegative. The CDR3 runs from the conserved cysteine through the conserved F or W. The order of the fields is CDR3 protein, CDR3 DNA, V gene, J gene, clone size, D gene. The D gene is left open where the match is weak. The size of a clone is reported for some rows only, either as once, few or many, or as a class for expanded clones.

CDR3 protein: CASSLSGGPSYEQYF
CDR3 DNA: TGTGCCAGCAGCTTAAGTGGCGGGCCTTCCTACGAGCAGTACTTC
V gene: TRBV7-9
J gene: TRBJ2-7
clone size: once
D gene: .

CDR3 protein: CASSTWRTSGSSEQFF
CDR3 DNA: TGTGCCAGCAGCACCTGGCGGACTAGCGGGAGTAGCGAGCAGTTCTTC
V gene: TRBV7-8
J gene: TRBJ2-1
clone size: .
D gene: TRBD2

CDR3 protein: CASTLGGGKSTEAFF
CDR3 DNA: TGTGCCAGCACCCTAGGGGGGGGCAAGAGCACTGAAGCTTTCTTT
V gene: TRBV7-6
J gene: TRBJ1-1
clone size: .
D gene: .

CDR3 protein: CASIQDRMNTEAFF
CDR3 DNA: TGTGCCAGTATCCAGGACAGGATGAACACTGAAGCTTTCTTT
V gene: TRBV19
J gene: TRBJ1-1
clone size: few
D gene: TRBD1

CDR3 protein: CASSLRQGNQPQHF
CDR3 DNA: TGTGCCAGCAGCTTAAGACAGGGTAATCAGCCCCAGCATTTT
V gene: TRBV7-6
J gene: TRBJ1-5
clone size: .
D gene: TRBD1

CDR3 protein: CASSVVAGGSKGADTQYF
CDR3 DNA: TGTGCCAGCAGCGTAGTCGCGGGGGGGTCTAAAGGCGCAGATACGCAGTATTTT
V gene: TRBV9
J gene: TRBJ2-3
clone size: .
D gene: TRBD2

CDR3 protein: CASRPRGLNTEAFF
CDR3 DNA: TGTGCCAGCAGGCCGCGAGGCCTGAACACTGAAGCTTTCTTT
V gene: TRBV6-4
J gene: TRBJ1-1
clone size: .
D gene: .

CDR3 protein: CASSSDISSTDTQYF
CDR3 DNA: TGTGCCAGCAGCTCAGACATTTCTAGCACAGATACGCAGTATTTT
V gene: TRBV7-2
J gene: TRBJ2-3
clone size: once
D gene: .

CDR3 protein: CASTRTGHQETQYF
CDR3 DNA: TGTGCCAGCACCAGAACAGGGCACCAAGAGACCCAGTACTTC
V gene: TRBV5-6
J gene: TRBJ2-5
clone size: .
D gene: .

CDR3 protein: CASSSTGSETQYF
CDR3 DNA: TGTGCCAGCAGTTCTACAGGGTCAGAGACCCAGTACTTC
V gene: TRBV6-5
J gene: TRBJ2-5
clone size: .
D gene: .

CDR3 protein: CSVGRGYTEAFF
CDR3 DNA: TGCAGCGTTGGGAGGGGCTACACTGAAGCTTTCTTT
V gene: TRBV29-1
J gene: TRBJ1-1
clone size: .
D gene: .

CDR3 protein: CASKIAGAHEQFF
CDR3 DNA: TGTGCCAGCAAAATAGCGGGAGCCCATGAGCAGTTCTTC
V gene: TRBV28
J gene: TRBJ2-1
clone size: .
D gene: TRBD2

CDR3 protein: CASTSTANQPQHF
CDR3 DNA: TGTGCCAGCACTAGCACCGCCAATCAGCCCCAGCATTTT
V gene: TRBV28
J gene: TRBJ1-5
clone size: .
D gene: .

CDR3 protein: CASSPPGLHNQPQHF
CDR3 DNA: TGTGCCAGCTCACCCCCGGGACTGCACAATCAGCCCCAGCATTTT
V gene: TRBV18
J gene: TRBJ1-5
clone size: .
D gene: .

CDR3 protein: CAISVRGWTENTEAFF
CDR3 DNA: TGTGCCATCAGTGTTAGGGGATGGACCGAGAACACTGAAGCTTTCTTT
V gene: TRBV10-3
J gene: TRBJ1-1
clone size: .
D gene: .

CDR3 protein: CASSIGGQGAETQYF
CDR3 DNA: TGTGCCAGTAGTATAGGGGGACAGGGAGCAGAGACCCAGTACTTC
V gene: TRBV19
J gene: TRBJ2-5
clone size: .
D gene: TRBD1

CDR3 protein: CASSLASETQYF
CDR3 DNA: TGTGCCAGCAGCTTAGCTTCGGAGACCCAGTACTTC
V gene: TRBV7-9
J gene: TRBJ2-5
clone size: .
D gene: .

CDR3 protein: CASSQTGTGVYEQYF
CDR3 DNA: TGTGCCAGCAGCCAAACCGGGACAGGGGTCTACGAGCAGTACTTC
V gene: TRBV7-2
J gene: TRBJ2-7
clone size: .
D gene: TRBD1

CDR3 protein: CASSYPGRQGNYGYTF
CDR3 DNA: TGTGCCAGCAGTTACCCAGGGCGGCAGGGTAACTATGGCTACACCTTC
V gene: TRBV6-6
J gene: TRBJ1-2
clone size: .
D gene: .

CDR3 protein: CASSTSGGGYEQYF
CDR3 DNA: TGTGCCAGTAGTACATCCGGCGGGGGCTACGAGCAGTACTTC
V gene: TRBV19
J gene: TRBJ2-7
clone size: .
D gene: TRBD2

CDR3 protein: CASSAPDRRYGYTF
CDR3 DNA: TGTGCCAGCAGTGCGCCGGACAGGCGCTATGGCTACACCTTC
V gene: TRBV28
J gene: TRBJ1-2
clone size: .
D gene: TRBD1

CDR3 protein: CASRAGLGPPGELFF
CDR3 DNA: TGTGCCAGCAGGGCGGGACTAGGCCCCCCCGGGGAGCTGTTTTTT
V gene: TRBV2
J gene: TRBJ2-2
clone size: once
D gene: TRBD2

CDR3 protein: CASPVGLSYHQPQHF
CDR3 DNA: TGTGCCAGCCCAGTAGGACTATCGTATCATCAGCCCCAGCATTTT
V gene: TRBV6-5
J gene: TRBJ1-5
clone size: .
D gene: .

CDR3 protein: CAWTTGGLYEQYF
CDR3 DNA: TGTGCCTGGACAACGGGGGGGCTCTACGAGCAGTACTTC
V gene: TRBV30
J gene: TRBJ2-7
clone size: .
D gene: TRBD2

CDR3 protein: CASSAGQGMGANVLTF
CDR3 DNA: TGTGCCAGCAGCGCAGGACAGGGGATGGGGGCCAACGTCCTGACTTTC
V gene: TRBV9
J gene: TRBJ2-6
clone size: .
D gene: TRBD1

CDR3 protein: CASSYLGTASEKLFF
CDR3 DNA: TGTGCCAGCAGTTACCTCGGGACAGCTAGTGAAAAACTGTTTTTT
V gene: TRBV6-5
J gene: TRBJ1-4
clone size: .
D gene: TRBD1

CDR3 protein: CASSYQVMSTEAFF
CDR3 DNA: TGTGCCAGCAGTTATCAGGTGATGAGCACTGAAGCTTTCTTT
V gene: TRBV6-5
J gene: TRBJ1-1
clone size: .
D gene: .

CDR3 protein: CAISTTGNTEAFF
CDR3 DNA: TGTGCCATCAGTACGACAGGGAACACTGAAGCTTTCTTT
V gene: TRBV10-3
J gene: TRBJ1-1
clone size: .
D gene: .

CDR3 protein: CAWSVTTGGVNTEAFF
CDR3 DNA: TGTGCCTGGAGTGTGACGACAGGGGGAGTGAACACTGAAGCTTTCTTT
V gene: TRBV30
J gene: TRBJ1-1
clone size: .
D gene: TRBD1

CDR3 protein: CASSDTFLAKNIQYF
CDR3 DNA: TGTGCCAGCAGTGACACATTCCTAGCCAAAAACATTCAGTACTTC
V gene: TRBV27
J gene: TRBJ2-4
clone size: once
D gene: .

CDR3 protein: CASSPPPTSGGAHEQYF
CDR3 DNA: TGTGCCAGCAGCCCTCCCCCGACTAGCGGGGGGGCCCACGAGCAGTACTTC
V gene: TRBV7-3
J gene: TRBJ2-7
clone size: .
D gene: TRBD2

CDR3 protein: CATSPGGAGLMNTEAFF
CDR3 DNA: TGTGCCACCAGCCCAGGGGGCGCTGGGTTAATGAACACTGAAGCTTTCTTT
V gene: TRBV15
J gene: TRBJ1-1
clone size: .
D gene: TRBD1

CDR3 protein: CASSGRLAGYNEQFF
CDR3 DNA: TGTGCCAGCAGTGGGAGGCTAGCGGGGTACAATGAGCAGTTCTTC
V gene: TRBV6-1
J gene: TRBJ2-1
clone size: .
D gene: TRBD2

CDR3 protein: CASSLVGSSYNEQFF
CDR3 DNA: TGCGCCAGCAGCTTGGTCGGGAGCTCCTACAATGAGCAGTTCTTC
V gene: TRBV5-1
J gene: TRBJ2-1
clone size: few
D gene: .

CDR3 protein: CASSLVQGGTKLFF
CDR3 DNA: TGTGCCAGCAGCTTAGTTCAAGGAGGAACGAAACTGTTTTTT
V gene: TRBV7-9
J gene: TRBJ1-4
clone size: few
D gene: .

CDR3 protein: CASSQGRPNSPLHF
CDR3 DNA: TGCGCCAGCAGCCAAGGCAGGCCGAATTCACCCCTCCACTTT
V gene: TRBV4-1
J gene: TRBJ1-6
clone size: .
D gene: .

CDR3 protein: CASSQDGGSYNEQFF
CDR3 DNA: TGTGCCAGCAGCCAGGACGGGGGCTCCTACAATGAGCAGTTCTTC
V gene: TRBV7-8
J gene: TRBJ2-1
clone size: once
D gene: .

CDR3 protein: CASSLGGQSYNSPLHF
CDR3 DNA: TGCGCCAGCAGCTTGGGGGGACAGTCCTATAATTCACCCCTCCACTTT
V gene: TRBV5-1
J gene: TRBJ1-6
clone size: .
D gene: TRBD1

CDR3 protein: CATSRHSDEQFF
CDR3 DNA: TGTGCCACCAGCAGACATTCAGATGAGCAGTTCTTC
V gene: TRBV15
J gene: TRBJ2-1
clone size: .
D gene: .

CDR3 protein: CASTPRGAGETQYF
CDR3 DNA: TGTGCCAGCACCCCCCGGGGGGCGGGGGAGACCCAGTACTTC
V gene: TRBV7-2
J gene: TRBJ2-5
clone size: .
D gene: .